This record concerns one TCR beta chain sequence. Its antigen is unidentified. The PCR contained 60 Vbeta and 13 Jbeta primers. The data were produced by immunoSEQ multiplex PCR, yet TCRdb's version contains in-frame clones alone and is incomplete. There are some 71,000 clones in the sample; around 70% occur only once, and over 20% lies in the top ten. These data originate in a study of cytomegalovirus exposure and HLA in healthy donors. Study-wide results and limits: Many donors shared some public TCRs, even though most TCR sequences were rare. Researchers had no immune exposure information except CMV serostatus available. Presence/absence analyses took donor sequencing depth as roughly uniform. Later work found most CMV-associated TCR beta chains apparently HLA-restricted.

Per the germline V gene, CDR1 is MDHEN and CDR2 is SYDVKM. The CDR3 length is 14 residues. V lost 5 bases and J lost 8, with 16 bases in between. The receptor was derived from a woman aged 25 to 39 in good health and CMV-seropositive. The chain recombines TRBV28 with TRBJ1-3; D is unclear. The sequencing sample was made of PBMCs. CDR3: CASSPQSLGDTIYF. CDR3 nucleotides: TGTGCCAGCAGTCCCCAATCCCTGGGAGACACCATATATTTT.